This T cell receptor beta chain comes out of a study of T cells after yellow fever vaccination. The table lists this clonotype with a few counts. A process of 5'RACE template switching, which added a universal primer site and UMIs, was used to make TCR cDNA. Each CDR3 protein is one row after TCRdb ran MiXCR on the 5' RACE reads. The data show hundreds of thousands of distinct CDR3 sequences, roughly 22% seen once. CDR3 length: 19 amino acids. Trimming took 4 bases from V and 6 from J; bases not matched to a gene: 18. V gene TRBV12-3 or TRBV12-4 combines with J gene TRBJ2-2, with TRBD1 matching 9 bases. The clonotype comes from a man between 18 and 29 years old who received the YFV17D yellow fever vaccine. This specimen consisted of PBMCs, obtained about 20 days after the first yellow fever vaccination. CDR3 sequence: CASSSDHETGGVRAGELFF. The CDR3 region has the DNA TGTGCCAGCAGTTCCGACCACGAAACAGGGGGCGTAAGGGCCGGGGAGCTGTTTTTT.